This T cell receptor beta chain was obtained from a study of blood T cell repertoires in COVID-19. Overall study context: The United States, Italy and Spain were the sources of the acute and convalescent COVID-19 samples. Nucleic acid was either cDNA or gDNA, and it came from T cells, B-cell-depleted T cells, or PBMCs.

As handled by the study authors: Amplification from reference gene primers served as the basis for estimated nucleated cell counts. Generated by immunoSEQ multiplex PCR, the TCRdb table keeps only in-frame clones and is missing some. D and trimming come from the DNA, and the V and J calls and clone size come from that table. This sample yields about 51,000 clones, of which around 84% are seen a single time; 3.5% to 5% belongs to the top ten. The CDR3 has 17 amino acids. Trimming left V 4 bases short and J 3 bases short, with 19 bases between. The germline V gene encodes CDR1 LGHDT and CDR2 YNNKEL (reference sequence). In this sample, this clone turned up once.

The TCR sequence derives from a man at least 80 years old with active COVID-19. The sample consisted of peripheral blood. The chain uses TRBV3-1 (or the pseudogene TRBV3-2) and TRBJ2-1, with a tentative D call TRBD2 (6 bases). The CDR3 DNA sequence: TGTGCCAGCAGCCCCGGACACCTGCGGGAAGTCTACAATGAGCAGTTCTTC. It translates to CASSPGHLREVYNEQFF.